Below, 7 T cell receptor beta chains from the same sample are listed, as sequenced in a study of spatial heterogeneity in lung cancer. Via MiXCR, TCRdb re-called the 5' RACE reads, giving one row per CDR3 protein. The sample comprises some 15,000 distinct CDR3 sequences, 6.5% to 8.5% of which are singletons, and approximately 36% rests with the top ten. Time point in this sample: sample taken at primary tumor resection. Sequencing of whole RNA from tumor, nontumor lung or frozen PBMC involved no sorting. Specimen: PBMCs, collected at surgery. The receptors were sampled from a female donor with early-stage non-small cell lung cancer.

This clonotype has ten or more counts. The V gene is TRBV6-1, the J gene TRBJ2-2; 8 bases are a match to TRBD1. CDR3 size: 15 residues. V shed 6 bases, J shed 2 bases, and the junction held 5 bases outside the gene matches. Germline CDR1 and CDR2: MNHNS and SASEGT. The CDR3 region is CASSSGQANTGELFF. The CDR3 coding sequence is TGTGCCAGCAGCTCGGGACAGGCAAACACCGGGGAGCTGTTTTTT.

This clonotype was counted many times. The rearrangement links TRBV7-9 to TRBJ1-1, with D possibly TRBD1 on 5 matching bases. V dropped 3 bases and J dropped 1 base, with 6 bases sitting between them. Germline V lookup: CDR1 SEHNR, CDR2 FQNEAQ (reference sequence). There are 13 residues in the CDR3. For the CDR3, the DNA is TGTGCCAGCAGCTTTACAGGGAACACTGAAGCTTTCTTT. This sequence encodes CASSFTGNTEAFF. Together with reference TRBV7-9 and TRBJ1-1, the CDR3 gives the full variable domain: DTGVSQNPRHKITKRGQNVTFRCDPISEHNRLYWYRQTLGQGPEFLTYFQNEAQLEKSRLLSDRFSAERPKGSFSTLEIQRTEQGDSAMYLCASSFTGNTEAFFGQGTRLTVV.

In its sample, this clonotype was seen many times. J is TRBJ1-3 and V is TRBV6-6; D uncertain. Germline V gene sequence: CDR1 MNHNY, CDR2 SVGAGI (reference sequence). The CDR3 sequence is 11 residues long. Trimming pared 8 bases from V and 2 bases from J, leaving 4 bases between. CDR3 amino acids: CASGTGNTIYF. In DNA, the CDR3 is TGTGCCAGCGGTACTGGAAACACCATATATTTT.

This clonotype was counted ten times or more. The CDR3: CASKGTERGAGNEQFF. The CDR3 DNA reads as TGTGCCAGCAAAGGCACGGAGCGGGGAGCCGGGAATGAGCAGTTCTTC. V gene TRBV6-6 combines with J gene TRBJ2-1; 7 nucleotides align to TRBD2. The V segment lost 7 bases and the J segment 7 bases; nucleotides outside the gene matches: 16. The CDR3 sequence is 16 residues long. The germline gives CDR1 MNHNY, CDR2 SVGAGI (reference sequence).

This clonotype was recorded a few times. V is TRBV6-1 and J is TRBJ2-7; the D is unclear. V shed 0 bases and J shed 3 bases, with 9 bases lying between them. The CDR3 runs to 14 residues. CDR1 is MNHNS, CDR2 SASEGT, per germline. The CDR3 spells CASSEAPDLYEQYF. CDR3 bases: TGTGCCAGCAGTGAAGCTCCAGACCTCTACGAGCAGTACTTC.

This clonotype was found many times. V gene TRBV12-3 or TRBV12-4 combines with J gene TRBJ1-1; no clear D. Trimming cost V 3 bases and J 0 bases, with 8 bases left between them. The CDR3 covers 14 residues. Here the CDR3 DNA reads TGTGCCAGCAGTTTCGCAGAAATGAACACTGAAGCTTTCTTT. Protein product: CASSFAEMNTEAFF.

This clonotype has ten or more counts. The chain uses TRBV7-2 and TRBJ1-1, with D possibly matching TRBD1 (6 bases). V gave up 3 bases and J gave up 3 bases, with 11 bases separating them. This CDR3 contains 14 residues. CDR1 SGHTA and CDR2 FQGNSA come from the germline V gene. For the CDR3, the DNA is TGTGCCAGCAGCTTCCAGGGGATGGACACTGAAGCTTTCTTT. This codes for CASSFQGMDTEAFF.